This T cell receptor (beta chain) was sequenced for a study of OX40 agonist ivuxolimab in advanced cancers. About the research overall: Patients assigned to dose escalation were diagnosed with hepatocellular carcinoma, melanoma, renal cell or head and neck cancer. A history of anti-PD-1, anti-PD-L1 or anti-CTLA-4 therapy was acceptable, and over 30% had some. Study-wide points: At 0.1 to 3.0 mg/kg, CD4+ and CD8+ blood T cells expanded clonally by week 6.

Germline V CDR1 and CDR2: GTSNPN, SVGIG (reference sequence). Unmatched junction bases numbered 11, after V lost 5 bases and J lost 7 bases. The CDR3 has 15 amino acids. Autoimmune disease history or systemic immunosuppression excluded patients. TCRdb keeps only in-frame clones here, not all; method: immunoSEQ multiplex PCR. The data hold about 67,000 clones, with 70% to 90% observed a single time. Concerning this clone itself: Its cognate antigen is unknown.

Source: CD4+ or CD8+ T cells sorted from blood, taken in a trial of the OX40 agonist ivuxolimab. This TCR was sampled from an adult with an advanced solid tumor such as melanoma, head and neck, liver or kidney cancer. This sequence joins TRBV30 and TRBJ2-2; 9 nucleotides line up with TRBD1. CDR3 nucleotides: TGTGCCTGGGGCCGGGACAGGGCGCTGAGCGGGGAGCTGTTTTTT. It is translated as CAWGRDRALSGELFF.